A single sample is the source of the 21 T cell receptor beta chains below, sequenced in a study of metastatic and nonmetastatic thyroid tumors. TCRdb re-processed the PCR reads through MiXCR. Of 45,000 to 65,000 clones listed, 20% to 25% are singletons. Every patient was untreated before thyroid surgery. The sequencing input was blood. The receptors derive from a female donor with papillary thyroid cancer or a benign thyroid nodule (not recorded which). Some clones in this sample may be carry-over from other donors' samples.

In its sample, this clone was seen many times. This chain joins TRBV19 and TRBJ2-7; TRBD1 might be the D (6 bases). Looked up from germline, CDR1 is LNHDA and CDR2 is SQIVND (reference sequence). Trimming removed 8 bases from V and 5 bases from J, with 16 bases in between. The CDR3 contains 13 residues. For the CDR3, the DNA is TGTGCCAGTGAGGAGACAGGAGGCGACGAGCAGTACTTC. Protein sequence: CASEETGGDEQYF.

This clone was found many times. This chain links TRBV19 with TRBJ1-5; unclear D gene. V lost 3 bases and J lost 6, with 9 bases in between. The germline V gene has CDR1 LNHDA and CDR2 SQIVND (reference sequence). The CDR3 totals 13 residues. Written as DNA, the CDR3 is TGTGCCAGTAGTATCATACGGAGTCAGCCCCAGCATTTT. It is translated as CASSIIRSQPQHF.

About this clone itself: The junction departs from the called germline gene at one end, perhaps through a read error. The chain links TRBV18 to TRBJ2-7, with 7 positions matching TRBD1. The CDR3 loop spans 12 amino acids. Germline assignment: CDR1 KGHSH and CDR2 LQKENI. The DNA of the CDR3 is TGTGCCAGCTCCAGACAGGGTCGCGAGCTGTACTTC. This translates into CASSRQGRELYF.

The CDR3 sequence is CASSPGRASYEQYF. In DNA form, the CDR3 reads TGCGCCAGCAGCCCAGGCAGAGCCTCCTACGAGCAGTACTTC. This rearrangement joins TRBV4-1 to TRBJ2-7, with D unresolved. CDR1 and CDR2 from the germline V gene are MGHRA and YSYEKL. This CDR3 spans 14 amino acids. The V gene lost 4 bases and the J gene lost 0 bases, with 10 bases spanning the gap.

Notes on this clone: This may stem from a read error, because a much larger clone lies one nucleotide away. This CDR3 is also generated by other DNA sequences in the sample. The chain has TRBV19 and TRBJ1-6; D ambiguous. CDR1 and CDR2 (germline): LNHDA, SQIVND (reference sequence). This CDR3 has 14 amino acids. The CDR3 protein is CASSPRAANSPPHF. Here the CDR3 DNA reads TGTGCCAGTAGTCCCCGGGCAGCAAATTCGCCCCCCCACTTT. Full variable domain (outside the CDR3, taken from reference TRBV19 and TRBJ1-6): DGGITQSPKYLFRKEGQNVTLSCEQNLNHDAMYWYRQDPGQGLRLIYYSQIVNDFQKGDIAEGYSVSREKKESFPLTVTSAQKNPTAFYLCASSPRAANSPPHFGNGTRLTVT.

Turning to this clone: An end of the junction differs from the germline gene, which may be a read error. The chain carries TRBV12-3 or TRBV12-4 and TRBJ1-2; 7 positions match TRBD1. The CDR3 length is 14 residues. The CDR3 sequence is CASCQRQGRYGYTF. For the CDR3, the DNA is TGTGCCAGCTGTCAGAGACAGGGACGCTATGGCTACACGTTC.

On this clone: A junction boundary mismatches the germline segment, possibly from a read error. V gene TRBV20-1 combines with J gene TRBJ2-2; the D gene is possibly TRBD2 (6 bases). CDR1 is DFQATT, CDR2 SNEGSKA, per germline (reference sequence). The CDR3 is 17 amino acids. CDR3 residues: CRAKWSCVRGATGELFF. CDR3 nucleotide sequence: TGCAGAGCTAAATGGTCCTGTGTACGCGGGGCCACCGGGGAGCTGTTTTTT.

This clone was counted ten times or more. The chain has TRBV6-2 or TRBV6-3 and TRBJ2-1; D tentatively fits TRBD1 or TRBD2 (7 bases each). CDR3 length: 16 amino acids. Germline CDR1 MNHEY, CDR2 SVGEGT. V was shortened by 5 bases and J by 1 base, with 15 bases between the two germline ends. The CDR3 DNA sequence: TGTGCCAGCAGTGACCTCAGGGGGGGATCCTACAATGAGCAGTTCTTC. As protein: CASSDLRGGSYNEQFF.

This clone was recorded once. V and J are TRBV5-1 and TRBJ1-2, with D unresolved. The CDR3 is made up of 17 amino acids. Deletions cut 6 bases from V and 3 bases from J, with 24 bases between. Per the germline V gene, CDR1 is SGHRS and CDR2 is YFSETQ. DNA for the CDR3: TGCGCCAGCACCCGGCACAGCCAGTTCCTAGTATACTATGGCTACACCTTC. It is translated as CASTRHSQFLVYYGYTF.

This clone has ten or more counts. This sequence joins TRBV20-1 and TRBJ2-7, with 9 nucleotides matching TRBD2. V lost 6 bases, J lost 5 bases, and 8 bases stayed unmatched. Germline V gene sequence: CDR1 DFQATT, CDR2 SNEGSKA (reference sequence). The CDR3 consists of 13 residues. CDR3 region: CSAGAGGPDEQYF. CDR3 coding DNA: TGCAGTGCAGGGGCGGGAGGGCCGGACGAGCAGTACTTC.

This clone was seen only a few times. A much more abundant neighbour one base away suggests this may be a read error. V gene TRBV7-2 combines with J gene TRBJ2-3; TRBD2 aligns across 7 bases. The germline CDR1 and CDR2 sequences are SGHTA and FQGNSA. V shed 8 bases, J shed 3 bases, and the junction held 2 bases outside the gene matches. The CDR3 is made up of 12 amino acids. In nucleotides, the CDR3 is TGTGCCAGCCGGGAGGTGACAGATACGCAGTATTTT. Translation gives CASREVTDTQYF.

The chain recombines TRBV30 with TRBJ2-1; D is unresolved. Germline V gives CDR1 GTSNPN, CDR2 SVGIG (reference sequence). With 1 base removed from V and 9 bases from J, the gap between germline ends came to 10 bases. This CDR3 is 12 amino acids long. In nucleotides, the CDR3 is TGTGCCTGGAGTGCCCTAGGACCTGAGCAGTTCTTC. Translated: CAWSALGPEQFF.

This clone was detected ten times or more. J is TRBJ2-7 and V is TRBV29-1, with D perhaps TRBD1 (6 bases). This CDR3 is built from 12 residues. CDR1 SQVTM and CDR2 ANQGSEA come from the germline V gene. Trimming took off 4 bases at V and 6 bases at J, with 13 bases between the two ends. The CDR3 protein is CSVAEGDAEQYF. The CDR3 DNA is TGCAGCGTTGCCGAGGGGGATGCCGAGCAGTACTTC.

This clone has ten or more counts. A clone one base away is much larger, so this may be a read error. This same CDR3 is encoded by further DNA sequences in the sample. The chain joins TRBV10-1 to TRBJ2-7; D not resolved. CDR1 WNHNN and CDR2 SYGVQD come from the germline V gene (reference sequence). The CDR3 is 14 amino acids. In DNA, the CDR3 is TGTGCCAGCAATAAGGCCCGAAGCTCCTACGAGCAGTACTTC. It encodes CASNKARSSYEQYF.

Points on this clone: A much larger clone is a single base away; this may be a read error. The chain uses TRBV11-1 and TRBJ2-3; possibly TRBD1 for D (5 bases). The CDR3 is 15 residues long. The V gene lost 5 bases and the J gene lost 2 bases, with 14 bases spanning the gap. Germline V gives CDR1 SGHAT, CDR2 FQDESV (reference sequence). CDR3: CASSPGHGVTDTQYF. Written as DNA, the CDR3 is TGTGCCAGCAGCCCCGGACATGGGGTCACAGATACGCAGTATTTT.

The sample holds a few counts of this clone. This sequence joins TRBV28 and TRBJ1-2; 9 bases map to TRBD1. Trimming removed 8 bases from V and 7 bases from J; junction bases left unmatched: 14. The CDR3 extends over 15 amino acids. Germline V gene sequence: CDR1 MDHEN, CDR2 SYDVKM. The CDR3 nucleotides are TGTGCCAGCTCACCCATGGGACAGGGAATCCGTGGCTACACCTTC. This translates into CASSPMGQGIRGYTF.

This clone occurred many times. This chain joins TRBV20-1 and TRBJ2-7, with 11 bases that match TRBD1. This CDR3 spans 15 amino acids. Germline CDR1 DFQATT, CDR2 SNEGSKA (reference sequence). With V trimmed by 4 bases and J by 3 bases, 8 bases remained unmatched. CDR3: CSATAEGTGGYEQYF. The CDR3 coding sequence is TGCAGTGCTACAGCAGAGGGGACAGGGGGCTACGAGCAGTACTTC.

This clone was seen at least ten times. The chain combines TRBV28 with TRBJ2-5, with a weak D call TRBD1 (6 bases). V lost 5 bases and J 3 bases, leaving 10 bases between the germline ends. The CDR3 contains 13 residues. Germline CDR1 MDHEN, CDR2 SYDVKM. The CDR3 bases are TGTGCCAGCAGTCCGGGACACAAAGAGACCCAGTACTTC. This sequence encodes CASSPGHKETQYF.

This clone was recorded many times. The J gene is TRBJ2-1, the V gene TRBV7-9; possibly TRBD2 for D (7 bases). V was pared by 6 bases and J by 8 bases, with 14 bases between. CDR1 is SEHNR, CDR2 FQNEAQ, per germline (reference sequence). The CDR3 has 13 residues. The CDR3 sequence is CASRAGAVDEQFF. The CDR3, as DNA: TGTGCCAGCAGGGCGGGGGCGGTCGATGAGCAGTTCTTC. The whole variable domain, filled in from reference TRBV7-9 and TRBJ2-1, reads DTGVSQNPRHKITKRGQNVTFRCDPISEHNRLYWYRQTLGQGPEFLTYFQNEAQLEKSRLLSDRFSAERPKGSFSTLEIQRTEQGDSAMYLCASRAGAVDEQFFGPGTRLTVL.

This clone was counted many times. The V call is TRBV19, the J call TRBJ1-2; 8 bases fit TRBD1. In germline, CDR1 is LNHDA, CDR2 SQIVND (reference sequence). Unmatched junction bases numbered 8, after V lost 8 bases and J lost 0 bases. The CDR3 is 15 residues long. The CDR3 bases are TGTGCCAGTCAGGACAGGGTCGCTTCTAACTATGGCTACACCTTC. It yields the protein CASQDRVASNYGYTF.

This clone was counted a few times. The missing conserved phenylalanine or tryptophan at the end of this CDR3 makes a read error likely. The chain joins TRBV10-3 to TRBJ2-7; no clear D gene. From germline, CDR1 is ENHRY and CDR2 SYGVKD. The CDR3 totals 14 residues. CDR3 sequence reads: CVTQLTLDSYEQYL. CDR3 bases: TGTGTCACCCAACTGACCCTCGATTCCTACGAGCAGTACCTC.